This TCR beta chain is drawn from a study of T cells in Graves' hyperthyroidism and ophthalmopathy. Germline V gene data show CDR1 as SGHTS and CDR2 as YDEGEE. This CDR3 spans 13 amino acids. V lost 0 bases and J lost 4, with 7 bases in between. This clonotype was seen at least ten times. Graves' hyperthyroidism without ophthalmopathy progression within 18 months was termed stable. There were TCR beta CDR3 regions amplified from RNA transcripts. First-round RT-PCR with HTBI primers amplified the TCR CDR3 region. Via MiXCR, TCRdb re-called the multiplex PCR reads, giving one row per CDR3 protein. Of 800,000 or so distinct CDR3 sequences listed, 35% to 45% are singletons.

The origin of this receptor is a young man with Graves' hyperthyroidism. The sample was blood. This chain joins TRBV5-8 and TRBJ1-2, with D unclear. CDR3 in DNA: TGTGCCAGCAGCTTGGGCAGCACCTATGGCTACACCTTC. This codes for CASSLGSTYGYTF.